This T cell receptor beta chain originates from a study of T-cell memory formation after mild COVID-19. This clonotype has a handful of counts. The antigen remains unidentified. TCRdb recomputed calls from the 5' RACE reads with MiXCR, one row per CDR3 protein. The sample lists approximately 340,000 distinct CDR3 sequences, over 10% seen once, with 20% to 25% in the top ten. The CDR3 has 14 amino acids. Germline V lookup: CDR1 SQVTM, CDR2 ANQGSEA. V was clipped by 6 bases and J by 2 bases; unmatched bases: 7. Broader study findings: The finding that pre-infection memory included some responding clones suggested that cross-reactive memory joined.

The TCR originated in a man between 18 and 29 years old who had mild COVID-19 (a few samples of this study predate the infection). Cell type and time point are not known. V is TRBV29-1 and J is TRBJ1-2; TRBD1 aligns across 9 bases. Material: PBMCs or a T cell subset sorted from them (not recorded which). CDR3 nucleotide sequence: TGCAGCGTCGCAAACAGGGGGCGAAACTATGGCTACACCTTC. It specifies CSVANRGRNYGYTF.